The next 24 T cell receptor beta chains were all read from a single sample in a study of breast tumors, draining lymph nodes, adjacent tissues. Samples came from axillary lymph nodes draining the breast cancer. Using its own MiXCR run on the multiplex PCR reads, TCRdb lists one record per CDR3 protein. This table has about 180,000 distinct CDR3 sequences, approximately 30% appearing once. The sequenced sample was axillary lymph node tissue. The receptors originated from a female donor with breast cancer. Some clones in this sample may be carry-over from other donors' samples.

This clonotype was seen many times. This rearrangement joins TRBV19 to TRBJ2-7; D may be TRBD1 (6 bases). In germline, CDR1 is LNHDA, CDR2 SQIVND (reference sequence). The CDR3 has 17 residues. V was clipped by 4 bases and J by 2 bases, with 21 bases between them. The CDR3 DNA sequence: TGTGCCAGTAGTACCCGACAGGACTCCATCACACCCTACGAGCAGTACTTC. Its translation is CASSTRQDSITPYEQYF.

Turning to this clonotype: This clone may be a read error of a much larger clone one base away. The rearrangement joins TRBV11-2 to TRBJ2-1, with a weak D call TRBD2 (5 bases). Germline assignment: CDR1 SGHAT and CDR2 FQNNGV. V was pared by 6 bases and J by 8 bases, with 17 bases between. The CDR3 consists of 14 residues. The CDR3 DNA sequence: TGTGCCAGCAGTGAGGGTTCCACCCGGGATGAGCAGTTCTTC. Residues: CASSEGSTRDEQFF.

This clonotype was recorded at least ten times. Here the CDR3 reads CASSLSKYTVGETDTQYF. The CDR3 coding sequence is TGTGCCAGCAGTTTATCGAAATATACAGTAGGGGAGACAGATACGCAGTATTTT. The V gene is TRBV27, the J gene TRBJ2-3, with D perhaps assigned TRBD1 or TRBD2 (5 bases each). Germline values: CDR1 MNHEY, CDR2 SMNVEV (reference sequence). Trimming left V 0 bases short and J 3 bases short, with 19 bases between. This CDR3 comprises 18 residues.

The chain employs TRBV7-3 and TRBJ2-5; a weak D match, TRBD2 (6 bases). Germline assignment: CDR1 SGHTA and CDR2 FQGTGA. V was pared by 5 bases and J by 5 bases, with 24 bases between. The CDR3 has 17 residues. CDR3 DNA sequence: TGTGCCAGCAGCCCCGGGGGAGATACGAACACCGGGGAGACCCAGTACTTC. Residues: CASSPGGDTNTGETQYF.

This clonotype was counted at least ten times. V and J are TRBV10-3 and TRBJ2-3; TRBD1 is a possible D gene (5 bases). CDR3 length: 23 residues. Germline lookup yields CDR1 ENHRY and CDR2 SYGVKD. V was trimmed by 4 bases and J by 0 bases, leaving 35 bases between them. The CDR3 protein is CAISVSPHSLTVDSSASTDTQYF. The CDR3, as DNA: TGTGCCATCAGTGTTTCGCCCCATTCACTGACAGTGGATTCCTCCGCTAGCACAGATACGCAGTATTTT.

This clonotype was observed at least ten times. V usage is TRBV2 and J usage is TRBJ2-7; 10 nucleotides line up with TRBD2. Germline values: CDR1 SNHLY, CDR2 FYNNEI. Trimming took 7 bases from V and 5 from J; bases not matched to a gene: 8. This CDR3 is built from 14 residues. CDR3 in DNA: TGTGCCAGCACTCTTAGCGGGGGGATGAACGAGCAGTACTTC. Its translation: CASTLSGGMNEQYF.

On this clonotype itself: In this CDR3 the conserved last residue, phenylalanine or tryptophan, is missing, so a read error is likely. It is unclear where the CDR3 begins or ends on the DNA, so no DNA is shown, and the CDR3 is as TCRdb lists it. The chain couples TRBV5-1 to TRBJ2-1. Germline V gene lookup returns CDR1 SGHRS and CDR2 YFSETQ. The CDR3 is 15 residues long, ends included. CDR3 residues: CASSLQEVSYNEQTL.

Concerning this clonotype: A much larger clone differs by one base, so this may be a read error. This chain connects TRBV6-1 to TRBJ1-6; no reliable D call. The CDR3 has 15 residues. CDR1 MNHNS and CDR2 SASEGT come from the germline V gene. V shed 6 bases and J shed 9 bases, with 18 bases lying between them. CDR3 sequence reads: CASSQEGGIGSPLHF. Written as DNA, the CDR3 is TGTGCCAGCAGCCAAGAAGGAGGGATTGGTTCACCCCTCCACTTT.

On this clonotype: The CDR3 end shows no conserved phenylalanine or tryptophan, and so a read error is likely. No DNA is shown, since the ends of the CDR3 on it are uncertain; the CDR3 is the one TCRdb lists. This chain links TRBV4-1 with TRBJ2-1; TRBD1 reflects the table's D call only, with no check against the DNA. The CDR3 is 8 amino acids long, termini counted. Germline CDR1 is MGHRA and CDR2 is YSYEKL. This CDR3 reads CASSYRAG.

The CDR3 nucleotides read TGTGCCAGCAGCTTGCGCGGGACTAGCGGGGACCCCGGGGAGCTGTTTTTT. Translated: CASSLRGTSGDPGELFF. The chain uses TRBV7-8 and TRBJ2-2, with TRBD2 matching over 13 bases. Germline V CDR1 and CDR2: SGHVS, FQNEAQ. This CDR3 is 17 amino acids long. The ends lost 3 bases at V and 6 bases at J; junction bases unmatched: 7. The full variable domain, with the rest looked up from reference TRBV7-8 and TRBJ2-2, is GAGVSQSPRYKVAKRGQDVALRCDPISGHVSLFWYQQALGQGPEFLTYFQNEAQLDKSGLPSDRFFAERPEGSVSTLKIQRTQQEDSAVYLCASSLRGTSGDPGELFFGEGSRLTVL.

The table lists this clonotype with many counts. The V gene is TRBV20-1, the J gene TRBJ2-1; TRBD1 might be the D (6 bases). V lost 6 bases and J 2 bases, leaving 14 bases between the germline ends. This CDR3 comprises 14 residues. Germline loops: CDR1 DFQATT, CDR2 SNEGSKA (reference sequence). CDR3 amino acids: CSAWTVGTYNEQFF. In DNA form, the CDR3 reads TGCAGTGCATGGACAGTCGGAACCTACAATGAGCAGTTCTTC.

The V and J genes are TRBV27 and TRBJ2-1; 13 nucleotides line up with TRBD2. V was pared by 0 bases and J by 9 bases, with 2 bases of the junction left unmatched. The CDR3 has 15 amino acids. Germline loops: CDR1 MNHEY, CDR2 SMNVEV (reference sequence). The chain's CDR3 is CASSLSRLAGGEQFF. The CDR3 coding sequence is TGTGCCAGCAGTTTATCCCGACTAGCGGGGGGTGAGCAGTTCTTC.

In this sample, this clonotype turned up many times. The chain carries TRBV14 and TRBJ2-2; D is possibly TRBD2 (7 bases). The V and J ends lost 4 bases and 3 bases respectively, with 27 bases between them. Germline V gives CDR1 SGHDN, CDR2 FVKESK. The CDR3 loop spans 20 amino acids. The CDR3 loop is CASSLGGVGEGYKDTGELFF. The CDR3, as DNA: TGTGCCAGCAGCCTAGGGGGTGTGGGGGAGGGTTATAAGGACACCGGGGAGCTGTTTTTT.

This clonotype was counted a few times. This sequence may be a read error, since a much larger clone differs from it by one base. The chain is built from TRBV11-2 and TRBJ2-7; tentatively, D is TRBD1 (6 bases). The V end was cut by 2 bases, the J end by 6 bases, with 14 bases between. The germline CDR1 and CDR2 sequences are SGHAT and FQNNGV. The length of the CDR3 is 14 residues. The CDR3 spells CASSLWDTAGEQYF. As DNA, the CDR3 is TGTGCCAGCAGCTTATGGGACACCGCGGGCGAGCAGTACTTC. The full variable domain, its missing parts supplied by reference TRBV11-2 and TRBJ2-7, is EAGVAQSPRYKIIEKRQSVAFWCNPISGHATLYWYQQILGQGPKLLIQFQNNGVVDDSQLPKDRFSAERLKGVDSTLKIQPAKLEDSAVYLCASSLWDTAGEQYFGPGTRLTVT.

The chain couples TRBV7-3 to TRBJ2-5; D gene uncertain. V lost 4 bases, J lost 5 bases, and 8 bases lay in between. The CDR3 extends over 12 amino acids. Germline lookup yields CDR1 SGHTA and CDR2 FQGTGA. CDR3 protein: CASSSWRETQYF. In DNA form, the CDR3 reads TGTGCCAGCAGCTCATGGCGGGAGACCCAGTACTTC.

For this clonotype: A read error may produce the germline difference seen at one junction end. The chain links TRBV20-1 to TRBJ2-2; D is possibly TRBD1 or TRBD2 (5 bases each). CDR1 and CDR2 from the germline V gene are DFQATT and SNEGSKA (reference sequence). This CDR3 has 14 amino acids. Written as DNA, the CDR3 is TGCAGTGCTAGGAGTACAGGAAACACCGGGGAGCCGTTTTTC. Translating gives CSARSTGNTGEPFF.

The sample holds many counts of this clonotype. The chain has TRBV27 and TRBJ1-6, with D unresolved. Germline assignment: CDR1 MNHEY and CDR2 SMNVEV (reference sequence). Trimming took 6 bases from V and 3 from J, leaving 6 bases between them. This CDR3 has 13 amino acids. The CDR3 nucleotides are TGTGCCAGCAGGAGGTTCTATAATTCACCCCTCCACTTT. Protein: CASRRFYNSPLHF.

This clonotype came up many times. At one of its ends the junction is not consistent with the germline gene, which may arise from a read error. The J gene is TRBJ1-2, the V gene TRBV24-1; D gene uncertain. The germline V gene has CDR1 KGHDR and CDR2 SFDVKD. The CDR3 consists of 14 residues. The CDR3 DNA sequence: TGTGCCACCAGTGATTGGAACCGAAACTATGGCTGCACCTTC. Protein product: CATSDWNRNYGCTF.

The V and J genes are TRBV4-1 and TRBJ1-5; 9 bases fit TRBD1. The CDR3 covers 16 residues. The ends lost 0 bases at V and 6 bases at J; junction bases unmatched: 6. CDR1 MGHRA and CDR2 YSYEKL come from the germline V gene. The CDR3, as DNA: TGCGCCAGCAGCCAAGAAGACAGGGGGGCTTCTCAGCCCCAGCATTTT. Its protein product is CASSQEDRGASQPQHF.

V gene TRBV24-1 combines with J gene TRBJ2-2; D uncertain. The CDR3 is made up of 13 amino acids. Trimming took off 7 bases at V and 7 bases at J, with 12 bases between the two ends. Germline V gives CDR1 KGHDR, CDR2 SFDVKD. Written as DNA, the CDR3 is TGTGCCACCAGGGCAGGTCCTGGCGGGGAGCTGTTTTTT. Amino acid sequence: CATRAGPGGELFF.

A note on this clonotype: This may be a read error: a much more frequent sequence differs by one nucleotide. The V and J genes are TRBV11-2 and TRBJ1-1; tentatively, D is TRBD1 (5 bases). V was cut by 5 bases and J by 4 bases, with 14 bases left in between. The CDR3 loop spans 14 amino acids. From germline, CDR1 is SGHAT and CDR2 FQNNGV. This CDR3 reads CASSLRVTTTEAFF. CDR3 coding DNA: TGTGCCAGCAGCCTCAGGGTTACGACCACTGAAGCTTTCTTT.

The rearrangement joins TRBV7-2 to TRBJ1-2, with D unresolved. This CDR3 is built from 12 residues. V shed 4 bases and J shed 6 bases, with 9 bases lying between them. Germline values: CDR1 SGHTA, CDR2 FQGNSA. The CDR3, as DNA: TGTGCCAGCAGCTCCGCTGGGGATGGCTACACCTTC. The encoded protein is CASSSAGDGYTF. The full variable domain, rest sourced from reference TRBV7-2 and TRBJ1-2, is GAGVSQSPSNKVTEKGKDVELRCDPISGHTALYWYRQSLGQGLEFLIYFQGNSAPDKSGLPSDRFSAERTGGSVSTLTIQRTQQEDSAVYLCASSSAGDGYTFGSGTRLTVV.

This clonotype was detected ten times or more. V gene TRBV14 combines with J gene TRBJ1-2; D is unclear. The V and J ends lost 0 bases and 5 bases respectively, with 4 bases between them. The CDR3 sequence is 12 residues long. Germline lookup yields CDR1 SGHDN and CDR2 FVKESK. The CDR3: CASSQDGYGYTF. In DNA form, the CDR3 reads TGTGCCAGCAGCCAAGATGGGTATGGCTACACCTTC.

The J gene is TRBJ2-6, the V gene TRBV7-8; perhaps TRBD2 as D (7 bases). CDR1 SGHVS and CDR2 FQNEAQ come from the germline V gene. The CDR3 has 15 residues. Trimming stripped 5 bases from V and 5 bases from J, with 13 bases between. CDR3 sequence (DNA): TGTGCCAGCAGCCCGGGGGGCGCCTGGGCCAACGTCCTGACTTTC. Translation: CASSPGGAWANVLTF. The variable domain in full, completed from reference TRBV7-8 and TRBJ2-6, reads GAGVSQSPRYKVAKRGQDVALRCDPISGHVSLFWYQQALGQGPEFLTYFQNEAQLDKSGLPSDRFFAERPEGSVSTLKIQRTQQEDSAVYLCASSPGGAWANVLTFGAGSRLTVL.